The clone carrying this T cell receptor beta chain appeared once. This entry belongs to a study of blood T cell repertoires in COVID-19. About the research overall: PBMCs, B-cell-depleted T cells, or T cells provided the cDNA or gDNA that made up the material.

Sequencing used immunoSEQ multiplex PCR; TCRdb keeps in-frame clones, though not all of them. The sample has 220,000 or so clones; around four fifths are singletons. The CDR3 is 14 amino acids. Germline V gene data show CDR1 as LNHDA and CDR2 as SQIVND (reference sequence). Trimming stripped 0 bases from V and 4 bases from J, with 9 bases between. The clonotype comes from a woman in her sixties or seventies who had recovered from COVID-19. This chain uses TRBV19 with TRBJ1-2; D gene ambiguous. The sequenced material came from peripheral blood. The CDR3: CASSIEEGPYGYTF. Written as DNA, the CDR3 is TGTGCCAGTAGTATAGAGGAGGGTCCCTATGGCTACACCTTC. Variable domain in full (rest from reference TRBV19 and TRBJ1-2): DGGITQSPKYLFRKEGQNVTLSCEQNLNHDAMYWYRQDPGQGLRLIYYSQIVNDFQKGDIAEGYSVSREKKESFPLTVTSAQKNPTAFYLCASSIEEGPYGYTFGSGTRLTVV.